The 9 T cell receptor beta chains given below trace back to one sample, sequenced in a study of identical twins. Via MiXCR, TCRdb re-called the 5' RACE reads, giving one row per CDR3 protein. Of hundreds of thousands of distinct CDR3 sequences listed, around 10% are singletons. The sample consisted of memory (CD45RO+) T cells sorted from blood. The source is a woman younger than 35 in good health.

V and J are TRBV4-1 and TRBJ2-2, with 9 positions matching TRBD1. The trim removed 1 base at V and 3 bases at J, leaving 3 bases unmatched. CDR3 size: 16 residues. Germline loops: CDR1 MGHRA, CDR2 YSYEKL. The CDR3 bases are TGCGCCAGCAGCCAAGGGGACAGGGCTCACACCGGGGAGCTGTTTTTT. It translates to CASSQGDRAHTGELFF.

CDR3 coding DNA: TGTGCCGGCCGGGACAGGTTCCCTTCCTCACCCCTCCACTTT. It specifies CAGRDRFPSSPLHF. This chain connects TRBV27 to TRBJ1-6; 8 bases match TRBD1. Trimming cost V 11 bases and J 10 bases; bases outside gene matches: 13. The CDR3 spans 14 residues. Germline V CDR1 and CDR2: MNHEY, SMNVEV (reference sequence).

The chain joins TRBV10-3 to TRBJ1-2; no reliable D call. Trimming removed 3 bases at V and 0 bases at J, with 11 bases between. CDR3 length: 15 amino acids. In germline, CDR1 is ENHRY, CDR2 SYGVKD. CDR3 amino acids: CAISDDGPANYGYTF. Written as DNA, the CDR3 is TGTGCCATCAGTGACGATGGACCAGCTAACTATGGCTACACCTTC.

This clonotype has more than one count but fewer than ten. V usage is TRBV15 and J usage is TRBJ1-2; D gene uncertain. The CDR3 has 13 residues. CDR1 and CDR2 from the germline V gene are LNHNV and YYDKDF (reference sequence). The ends were cut back, 1 base at V and 10 bases at J, with 13 bases in the middle. CDR3 loop: CATSRAGRSVYTF. The CDR3 DNA reads as TGTGCCACCAGCAGAGCCGGGCGGTCAGTCTACACCTTC.

This clonotype was detected only a few times. The chain employs TRBV28 and TRBJ2-7; possible D gene TRBD2, 5 bases. Germline V CDR1 and CDR2: MDHEN, SYDVKM. Trimming pared 5 bases from V and 4 bases from J, leaving 9 bases between. The CDR3 consists of 12 residues. The CDR3, as DNA: TGTGCCAGCAGTATCGGAGGTTACGAGCAGTACTTC. Amino acids: CASSIGGYEQYF.

In this sample, this clonotype turned up a few times. The chain uses TRBV7-6 and TRBJ2-1, with a possible D match to TRBD2 (6 bases). The CDR3 length is 15 residues. CDR1 is SGHVS and CDR2 is FNYEAQ in the germline V gene. V was clipped by 1 base and J by 3 bases, with 10 bases between them. The CDR3 DNA is TGTGCCAGCAGCTTAGGCGAGGGACTCTACAATGAGCAGTTCTTC. Protein: CASSLGEGLYNEQFF.

This clonotype has only a few counts. V usage is TRBV29-1 and J usage is TRBJ1-2; D is unresolved. The CDR3 is made up of 13 amino acids. Trimming pared 2 bases from V and 2 bases from J, leaving 9 bases between. Germline values: CDR1 SQVTM, CDR2 ANQGSEA. The CDR3 DNA reads as TGCAGCGTTGAAATACGGCAGAACTATGGCTACACCTTC. It is translated as CSVEIRQNYGYTF.

This clonotype was observed many times. The chain carries TRBV5-1 and TRBJ2-7, with D uncertain. V was trimmed by 0 bases and J by 1 base, leaving 8 bases between them. The V gene's germline CDR1 is SGHRS and CDR2 YFSETQ. The CDR3 sequence is 14 residues long. CDR3 coding DNA: TGCGCCAGCAGCTTGGTTTCCGGATCCTACGAGCAGTACTTC. Translating it yields CASSLVSGSYEQYF.

The V gene is TRBV6-5, the J gene TRBJ1-5; 7 nucleotides match TRBD1. The V segment lost 4 bases and the J segment 7 bases; nucleotides outside the gene matches: 10. The germline V gene encodes CDR1 MNHEY and CDR2 SVGAGI. The CDR3 has 15 residues. This CDR3 is CASSSQGGGYQPQHF. The CDR3 region has the DNA TGTGCCAGCAGTTCTCAGGGGGGCGGGTACCAGCCCCAGCATTTT.